The present TCR beta chain was sequenced within a study of shared clonotypes between healthy human individuals. This CDR3 spans 15 amino acids. Unmatched junction bases numbered 14, after V lost 8 bases and J lost 7 bases. CDR1 and CDR2 from the germline V gene are MNHEY and SMNVEV (reference sequence). Sorted subsets were amplified in replicate PCRs using approximately 0.2 ug DNA, some 31,000 T cell genomes. Authors' processing steps: Junction-only sequences produced by ImmunoSEQ had no quality scores, so filtering differed. Here immunoSEQ multiplex PCR was the method, and the copy in TCRdb shows in-frame clones only, minus some. V, J and clone size reflect that table, while D and trimming were determined from the DNA. The repertoire consists of approximately 640,000 clones, with 90% occurring once and the leading ten covering 34%.

The sequenced sample was memory CD8+ T cells from PBMCs. Subset given: CD45RO+ cells pooled with CCR7-negative TemRA cells. The TCR sequence derives from a man between 18 and 29 years old in good health. Some clones in this sample may be carry-over from other donors' samples. The J gene is TRBJ2-7, the V gene TRBV27, with 10 bases fitting TRBD2. The CDR3 here is CASHSGRALSWEQYF. DNA for the CDR3: TGTGCCAGCCACAGCGGGAGGGCTTTGTCGTGGGAGCAGTACTTC.